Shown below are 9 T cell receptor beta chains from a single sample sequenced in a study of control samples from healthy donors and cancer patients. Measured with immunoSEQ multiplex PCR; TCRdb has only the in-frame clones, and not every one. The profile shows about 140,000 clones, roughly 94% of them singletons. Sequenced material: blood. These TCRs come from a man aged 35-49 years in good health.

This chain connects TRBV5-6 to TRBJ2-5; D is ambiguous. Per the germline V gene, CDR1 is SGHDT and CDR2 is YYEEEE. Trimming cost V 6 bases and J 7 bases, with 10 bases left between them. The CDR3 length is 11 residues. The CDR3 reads CASTPGRTQYF. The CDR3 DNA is TGTGCCAGCACCCCGGGTAGGACCCAGTACTTC.

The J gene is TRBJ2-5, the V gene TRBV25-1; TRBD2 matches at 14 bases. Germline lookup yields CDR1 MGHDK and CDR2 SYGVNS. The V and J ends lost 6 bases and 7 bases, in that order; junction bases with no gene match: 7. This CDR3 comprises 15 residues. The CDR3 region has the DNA TGTGCCAGCAGACCGACTAGCGGGGGGGTTGCGACCCAGTACTTC. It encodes CASRPTSGGVATQYF.

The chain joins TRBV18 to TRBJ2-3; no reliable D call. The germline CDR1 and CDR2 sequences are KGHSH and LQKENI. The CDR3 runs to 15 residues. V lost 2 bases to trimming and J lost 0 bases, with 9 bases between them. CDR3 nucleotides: TGTGCCAGCTCACCAGTAGTACCTAGCACAGATACGCAGTATTTT. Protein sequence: CASSPVVPSTDTQYF.

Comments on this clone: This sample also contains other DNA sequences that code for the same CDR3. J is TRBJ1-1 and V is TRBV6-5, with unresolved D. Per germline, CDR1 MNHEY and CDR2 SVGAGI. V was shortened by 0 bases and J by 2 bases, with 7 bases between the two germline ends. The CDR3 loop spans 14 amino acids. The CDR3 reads CASSYSAGNTEAFF. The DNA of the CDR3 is TGTGCCAGCAGTTACTCGGCGGGAAACACTGAAGCTTTCTTT.

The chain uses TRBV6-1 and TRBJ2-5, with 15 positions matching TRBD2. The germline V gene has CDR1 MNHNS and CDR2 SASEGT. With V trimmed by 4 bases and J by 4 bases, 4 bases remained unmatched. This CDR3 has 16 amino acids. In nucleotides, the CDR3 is TGTGCCAGCAGTGGCGGGACTAGCGGGAGGCGAGAGACCCAGTACTTC. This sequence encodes CASSGGTSGRRETQYF.

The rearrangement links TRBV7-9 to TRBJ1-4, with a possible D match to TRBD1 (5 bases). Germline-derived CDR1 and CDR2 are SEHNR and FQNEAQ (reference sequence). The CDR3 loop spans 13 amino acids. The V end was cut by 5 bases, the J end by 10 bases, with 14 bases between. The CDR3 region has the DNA TGTGCCAGCAGCCCCAAAGGGGCCGGAAAACTGTTTTTT. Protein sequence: CASSPKGAGKLFF. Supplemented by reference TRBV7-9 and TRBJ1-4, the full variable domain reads DTGVSQNPRHKITKRGQNVTFRCDPISEHNRLYWYRQTLGQGPEFLTYFQNEAQLEKSRLLSDRFSAERPKGSFSTLEIQRTEQGDSAMYLCASSPKGAGKLFFGSGTQLSVL.

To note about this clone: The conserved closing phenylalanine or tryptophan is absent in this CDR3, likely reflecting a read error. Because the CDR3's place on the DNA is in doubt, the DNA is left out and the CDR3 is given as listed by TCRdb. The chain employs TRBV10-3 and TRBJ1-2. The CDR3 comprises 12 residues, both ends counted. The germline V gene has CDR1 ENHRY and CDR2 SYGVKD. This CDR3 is CAISDLDRPTRV.

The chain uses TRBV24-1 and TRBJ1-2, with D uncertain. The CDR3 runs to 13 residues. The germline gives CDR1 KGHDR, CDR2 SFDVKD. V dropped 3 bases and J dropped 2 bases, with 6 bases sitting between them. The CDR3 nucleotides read TGTGCCACCAGTGATGGACGGAACTATGGCTACACCTTC. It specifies CATSDGRNYGYTF.

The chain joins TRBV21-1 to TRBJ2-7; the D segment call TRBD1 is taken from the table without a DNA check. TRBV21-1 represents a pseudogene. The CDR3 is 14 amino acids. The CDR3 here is CASSKARRGNEQYF. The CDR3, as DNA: TGTGCCAGCAGCAAAGCGCGCAGGGGGAACGAGCAGTACTTC.